The rows below give T cell receptor beta chains drawn from one sample of a study of blood T cells in healthy people across ages. TCRdb called the 5' RACE reads again in MiXCR, with one record for every CDR3 protein. The profile shows about 780,000 distinct CDR3 sequences, 20% to 30% of them singletons. This sample also belongs to another study, concerning T cells of mothers and their children.

The sample taken for sequencing was blood. The receptors were gathered from a boy between 10 and 17 years old in good health. CDR3s include the opening cysteine and the closing phenylalanine or tryptophan. The D gene is left open where the match is weak. Clone size, where shown, is once, few, many, or a class for clones that have expanded.

V	length	D	size	J	DNA	CDR3
TRBV12-3/TRBV12-4	16	.	.	TRBJ1-5	TGTGCCAGCAAAGGTCCAGGGAGGTTGGATCATCAGCCCCAGCATTTT	CASKGPGRLDHQPQHF
TRBV5-1	11	.	.	TRBJ2-1	TGCGCCAGCAGCTTGGCGTTGAGGCAGTTCTTC	CASSLALRQFF
TRBV3-1	12	.	.	TRBJ1-4	TGTGCCAGCAGCCAAGCCAGCAGGGGCACCTCTTTT	CASSQASRGTSF
TRBV28	16	.	.	TRBJ2-3	TGTGCCAGCAGTCCTCGGACACGACCTAGCACAGATACGCAGTATTTT	CASSPRTRPSTDTQYF
TRBV12-3/TRBV12-4	15	.	.	TRBJ2-5	TGTGCCAGCAGTTTAGGGACTTCATACCAAGAGACCCAGTACTTC	CASSLGTSYQETQYF
TRBV5-1	16	TRBD2	few	TRBJ2-3	TGCGCCAGCAGCTTGGGAGTAGCGGGGGCATCAGATACGCAGTATTTT	CASSLGVAGASDTQYF
TRBV7-9	15	.	.	TRBJ1-4	TGTGCCAGCAGCTTAGGTCCTGGGACGAGCGAAAAACTGTTTTTT	CASSLGPGTSEKLFF
TRBV28	12	.	.	TRBJ1-2	TGTGCCAGCAGTTTCCGGGGGACAGGCTACACCTTC	CASSFRGTGYTF
TRBV18	14	.	.	TRBJ2-5	TGTGCCAGCCACACACCGTATCGCCAAGAGACCCAGTACTTC	CASHTPYRQETQYF
TRBV7-8	17	.	few	TRBJ1-6	TGTGCCAGCAGCTTAGCCTGGCCAGGGGTCGCGCATTCACCCCTCCACTTT	CASSLAWPGVAHSPLHF
TRBV7-4	17	TRBD2	many	TRBJ2-1	TGTGCCAGCAGCTCGTCTCTAGCGGGGGTCCCGGGTAATGAGCAGTTCTTC	CASSSSLAGVPGNEQFF
TRBV19	15	TRBD2	.	TRBJ2-5	TGTGCCAGTAGTATATCTAGCGGGGGGGGAGAGACCCAGTACTTC	CASSISSGGGETQYF
TRBV20-1	17	TRBD2	few	TRBJ2-1	TGCAGTGCTGTCCCGGGACTAGCGGGGGGTCACTACAATGAGCAGTTCTTC	CSAVPGLAGGHYNEQFF
TRBV20-1	11	.	.	TRBJ2-7	TGCAGTGGTAGCTCGGAGGACGAGCAGTACTTC	CSGSSEDEQYF
TRBV4-1	16	.	.	TRBJ2-7	TGCGCCAGCAGCCAAATTTTCGGGACACGCGTCTACGAGCAGTACTTC	CASSQIFGTRVYEQYF
TRBV4-1	16	TRBD2	few	TRBJ2-1	TGCGCCAGCAGCCAAGATCCAGGGAGGGCCTACAATGAGCAGTTCTTC	CASSQDPGRAYNEQFF
TRBV6-6	14	.	few	TRBJ1-4	TGTGCCAGCAGCCCTCAGGGTATCGGTGAAAAACTGTTTTTT	CASSPQGIGEKLFF
TRBV7-3	14	.	.	TRBJ2-3	TGTGCCAGCAGCTTAAACGGCGGATTTGGTACGCAGTATTTT	CASSLNGGFGTQYF
TRBV4-1	16	TRBD2	.	TRBJ2-1	TGCGCCAGCAGCCAGTCTGGGACTAGCTATACTTATGAGCAGTTCTTC	CASSQSGTSYTYEQFF
TRBV25-1	13	.	.	TRBJ1-1	TGTGCCAGCAGTGGGGGGTCGTACACTGAAGCTTTCTTT	CASSGGSYTEAFF
TRBV2	14	.	few	TRBJ1-2	TGTGCCAGCAGTACAGGGATCAGGGACTATGGCTACACCTTC	CASSTGIRDYGYTF
TRBV5-5	13	TRBD2	.	TRBJ2-1	TGTGCCAGCAGCTTCGGGATGTGGGAGGGCCAGTTCTTC	CASSFGMWEGQFF
TRBV29-1	12	.	.	TRBJ2-5	TGCAGCGTTGTGGGGGGGGCTAAGACCCAGTACTTC	CSVVGGAKTQYF
TRBV6-5	14	TRBD1	.	TRBJ2-7	TGTGCCAGCAGACATAGACAGGGGTCCTACGAGCAGTACTTC	CASRHRQGSYEQYF
TRBV7-9	14	.	few	TRBJ2-5	TGTGCCAGCAGGCCCGGGACACTCCAAGAGACCCAGTACTTC	CASRPGTLQETQYF
TRBV4-1	16	.	.	TRBJ2-3	TGCGCCAGCAGCCAAGGGTCACCACTCAGCACAGATACGCAGTATTTT	CASSQGSPLSTDTQYF
TRBV2	15	TRBD1	.	TRBJ2-1	TGTGCCAGCAGTGAACCGGGACAGGGGAGCCATGAGCAGTTCTTC	CASSEPGQGSHEQFF